These 18 T cell receptor beta chains were sequenced from one sample in a study of human T cells and chemical hapten exposure. TCRdb passed the RACE reads through MiXCR, listing each CDR3 protein once. The table has fewer than 100,000 distinct CDR3 sequences, roughly a tenth seen once. Time point noted: patch test 3, about 24 weeks after DPC sensitization. Treatment denoted: therapeutic diphenylcyclopropenone sensitization with weekly scalp DPC. The starting material was whole blood, obtained in connection with sensitization to the hapten diphenylcyclopropenone (DPC). The receptors here all came from a woman in her 30s with alopecia areata. Some clones in this sample may be carry-over from other donors' samples.

The sample holds a few counts of this clonotype. V and J are TRBV19 and TRBJ2-5; D possibly corresponds to TRBD2 (6 bases). The V gene lost 4 bases and the J gene lost 6 bases, with 18 bases spanning the gap. CDR1 LNHDA and CDR2 SQIVND come from the germline V gene (reference sequence). This CDR3 contains 15 residues. The CDR3 DNA follows: TGTGCCAGTAGTACTGTGAATGGGGGGTTGAAGACCCAGTACTTC. Protein: CASSTVNGGLKTQYF.

This clonotype counts as medium-sized. The chain combines TRBV28 with TRBJ2-1; 12 bases are a match to TRBD2. CDR3 length equals 15 residues. Trimming cost V 5 bases and J 9 bases; bases outside gene matches: 8. The V gene's germline CDR1 is MDHEN and CDR2 SYDVKM. CDR3 DNA sequence: TGTGCCAGCAGTCCCAGGACTAGCGGGGCGGGTGAGCAGTTCTTC. This encodes CASSPRTSGAGEQFF.

The rearrangement links TRBV29-1 to TRBJ2-7; D may match TRBD1 or TRBD2 (5 bases each). The CDR3 is 12 amino acids. Germline CDR1 is SQVTM and CDR2 is ANQGSEA. V gave up 7 bases and J gave up 1 base, with 11 bases separating them. CDR3 nucleotide sequence: TGCAGCGCAAAGGGACCGTCCTACGAGCAGTACTTC. Translated, it gives CSAKGPSYEQYF.

In its sample, this clonotype ranks as medium-sized (0.01 to 0.1%). This chain joins TRBV7-9 and TRBJ1-1; 9 bases match TRBD1. CDR3 length: 14 amino acids. The germline V gene has CDR1 SEHNR and CDR2 FQNEAQ (reference sequence). With V trimmed by 2 bases and J by 11 bases, 9 bases remained unmatched. This CDR3 reads CASSLKQGANEAFF. The CDR3 DNA sequence: TGTGCCAGCAGCTTAAAACAGGGGGCGAATGAGGCTTTCTTT.

This clonotype was counted between two and nine times. The chain joins TRBV28 to TRBJ1-6; D not certain. Between the trimmed V and J ends, which lost 7 bases and 6 bases, there was a span of 7 bases. CDR3 size: 12 residues. Germline lookup yields CDR1 MDHEN and CDR2 SYDVKM. CDR3 in amino acids: CASTLFNSPLHF. The DNA of the CDR3 is TGTGCCAGCACCCTTTTTAATTCACCCCTCCACTTT.

In its sample, this clonotype was seen many times. J is TRBJ2-5 and V is TRBV30, with a tentative D call TRBD1 (5 bases). Germline-derived CDR1 and CDR2 are GTSNPN and SVGIG (reference sequence). Trimming stripped 0 bases from V and 1 base from J, with 12 bases between. The CDR3 consists of 15 residues. Written as DNA, the CDR3 is TGTGCCTGGAGTGTAGGAGCAGGGATCCAAGAGACCCAGTACTTC. It encodes CAWSVGAGIQETQYF.

This chain joins TRBV24-1 and TRBJ2-1; D not certain. Germline CDR1 KGHDR, CDR2 SFDVKD. The CDR3 covers 18 residues. V lost 0 bases to trimming and J lost 3 bases, with 17 bases between them. CDR3 loop: CATSDLPTAAGFYNEQFF. Here the CDR3 DNA reads TGTGCCACCAGTGATTTGCCGACGGCAGCAGGTTTCTACAATGAGCAGTTCTTC.

V and J are TRBV6-1 and TRBJ1-3; D is undetermined. CDR3 length: 11 amino acids. V was shortened by 3 bases and J by 6 bases, with 3 bases between the two germline ends. Per germline, CDR1 MNHNS and CDR2 SASEGT. DNA of the CDR3: TGTGCCAGCAGTGAGGAAAACACCATATATTTT. Translated, it gives CASSEENTIYF.

J is TRBJ2-1 and V is TRBV2; a possible D gene is TRBD2 (6 bases). Germline V gene lookup returns CDR1 SNHLY and CDR2 FYNNEI. The V gene lost 4 bases and the J gene lost 9 bases, with 10 bases spanning the gap. The CDR3 is 12 amino acids. In nucleotides, the CDR3 is TGTGCCAGCAGTGGTGGCGGGACTGAGCAGTTCTTC. Residues: CASSGGGTEQFF.

This clonotype was counted many times. The chain combines TRBV18 with TRBJ2-4; TRBD1 matches 9 bases. Germline loops: CDR1 KGHSH, CDR2 LQKENI. Trimming removed 2 bases from V and 7 bases from J; junction bases left unmatched: 6. The CDR3 sequence is 15 residues long. The CDR3 loop reads CASSPSGTGTNIQYF. In DNA, the CDR3 is TGTGCCAGCTCACCATCCGGGACAGGGACTAACATTCAGTACTTC.

This clonotype came up a few times. V usage is TRBV12-3 or TRBV12-4 and J usage is TRBJ1-6; D unresolved. Deletions cut 8 bases from V and 5 bases from J, with 13 bases between. The CDR3 has 14 residues. The CDR3 DNA reads TGTGCCAGCGGCATGGGGTTTAATAATTCACCCCTCCACTTT. This codes for CASGMGFNNSPLHF.

This clonotype was detected only a few times. The chain uses TRBV5-4 and TRBJ2-3; 10 nucleotides agree with TRBD2. The CDR3 sequence is 18 residues long. Germline V gene sequence: CDR1 SGHNT, CDR2 YYREEE (reference sequence). J was trimmed by 4 bases and V by 2 bases; bases with no gene match: 13. CDR3 sequence reads: CASSLGLAEGGLADTQYF. CDR3 sequence (DNA): TGTGCCAGCAGCTTAGGACTAGCGGAAGGAGGGCTTGCAGATACGCAGTATTTT.

The V and J genes are TRBV10-2 and TRBJ1-2; D is unresolved. V dropped 3 bases and J dropped 5 bases, with 10 bases sitting between them. The CDR3 totals 13 residues. The germline gives CDR1 WSHSY, CDR2 SAAADI. Written as DNA, the CDR3 is TGCGCCAGCAGTGAAAATGGGATTTATGGCTACACCTTC. Translated, it gives CASSENGIYGYTF.

This clonotype was seen many times. V gene TRBV20-1 combines with J gene TRBJ2-1, with 7 bases identical to TRBD1. The length of the CDR3 is 14 residues. Per the germline V gene, CDR1 is DFQATT and CDR2 is SNEGSKA (reference sequence). Trimming removed 0 bases from V and 8 bases from J; junction bases left unmatched: 7. The DNA of the CDR3 is TGCAGTGCTAGAGAACAGAACAGGGGTTATGAGCAGTTCTTC. The encoded protein is CSAREQNRGYEQFF.

This clonotype was counted between two and nine times. This sequence joins TRBV20-1 and TRBJ2-3; TRBD2 matches 8 bases. Germline trimming cut 5 bases from V and 3 bases from J; bases unmatched to any gene: 13. CDR3 length equals 16 residues. Germline loops: CDR1 DFQATT, CDR2 SNEGSKA (reference sequence). CDR3 residues: CSAVTGLARRTDTQYF. The CDR3 DNA sequence: TGCAGTGCTGTTACCGGACTAGCAAGGCGGACAGATACGCAGTATTTT.

This rearrangement joins TRBV4-2 to TRBJ2-2; D unclear. This CDR3 is built from 18 residues. CDR1 and CDR2 (germline): LGHNA, YNFKEQ. Trimming pared 1 base from V and 2 bases from J, leaving 17 bases between. The CDR3 DNA is TGTGCCAGCAGCCAAGCCCCCTGGTCGAGCGATAACACCGGGGAGCTGTTTTTT. Translated: CASSQAPWSSDNTGELFF.

This chain joins TRBV3-1 and TRBJ2-2; possible D gene TRBD2, 5 bases. Germline V gene sequence: CDR1 LGHDT, CDR2 YNNKEL (reference sequence). CDR3 length: 17 residues. With 0 bases removed from V and 1 base from J, the gap between germline ends came to 12 bases. The CDR3 coding sequence is TGTGCCAGCAGCCAAGATCACGCGGGCTGGAACACCGGGGAGCTGTTTTTT. This codes for CASSQDHAGWNTGELFF.

At least ten counts were recorded for this clonotype. The V call is TRBV14, the J call TRBJ2-7; D gene unclear. The CDR3 totals 12 residues. V was trimmed by 0 bases and J by 3 bases, leaving 3 bases between them. Germline CDR1 is SGHDN and CDR2 is FVKESK. The CDR3, as DNA: TGTGCCAGCAGCCAAGATATCTACGAGCAGTACGTC. Amino acid sequence: CASSQDIYEQYV.